A single sample is the source of the 28 T cell receptor beta chains below, sequenced in a study of T cell responses to AZD1222 COVID-19 vaccine. The data were produced by immunoSEQ multiplex PCR, yet TCRdb's version contains in-frame clones alone and is incomplete. The sample lists about 130,000 clones, approximately 89% occurring once. The sample was peripheral blood, taken on day 0 of AZD1222 vaccination. These receptors were taken from an adult in good health.

This chain connects TRBV5-4 to TRBJ1-2; no reliable D call. Germline lookup yields CDR1 SGHNT and CDR2 YYREEE (reference sequence). Between the trimmed V and J ends, which lost 4 bases and 3 bases, there was a span of 13 bases. This CDR3 region has 14 residues. In nucleotides, the CDR3 is TGTGCCAGCAGCCTCGGACTGGAGGACTATGGCTACACCTTC. The encoded protein is CASSLGLEDYGYTF.

J is TRBJ2-7 and V is TRBV5-6; the match to TRBD1 covers 8 bases. Germline V CDR1 and CDR2: SGHDT, YYEEEE. V dropped 7 bases and J dropped 3; count of bases not matched to a gene: 12. The CDR3 contains 15 residues. The CDR3 nucleotides are TGTGCCAGCGCTCTTCTGACAGGGGCTTTCTACGAGCAGTACTTC. Translating gives CASALLTGAFYEQYF.

The rearrangement links TRBV7-3 to TRBJ2-1; D uncertain. The V end was cut by 4 bases, the J end by 7 bases, with 17 bases between. This CDR3 comprises 15 residues. The germline V gene encodes CDR1 SGHTA and CDR2 FQGTGA. The CDR3 sequence is CASSWTGHERNEQFF. CDR3 DNA: TGTGCCAGCAGCTGGACGGGCCACGAGAGGAATGAGCAGTTCTTC.

V gene TRBV19 combines with J gene TRBJ1-1; D remains ambiguous. The germline CDR1 and CDR2 sequences are LNHDA and SQIVND (reference sequence). V lost 3 bases and J lost 6, with 8 bases in between. The CDR3 covers 12 residues. The CDR3 reads CASSIGFAEAFF. The DNA of the CDR3 is TGTGCCAGTAGTATCGGGTTCGCTGAAGCTTTCTTT.

The chain recombines TRBV11-2 with TRBJ2-1, with 7 bases fitting TRBD2. CDR1 is SGHAT, CDR2 FQNNGV, per germline. V was pared by 3 bases and J by 8 bases, with 7 bases of the junction left unmatched. The length of the CDR3 is 14 residues. CDR3 DNA: TGTGCCAGCAGCTTCGTCGCTGGGGGGGATGAGCAGTTCTTC. Residues: CASSFVAGGDEQFF.

V gene TRBV2 combines with J gene TRBJ1-4; possible D gene TRBD1, 5 bases. The germline V and J ends were trimmed by 0 bases and 7 bases, with 15 bases remaining between them. Germline CDR1 SNHLY, CDR2 FYNNEI. The CDR3 loop spans 16 amino acids. Written as DNA, the CDR3 is TGTGCCAGCAGTGAAGCTTCACAGGAGACCTTTGAAAAACTGTTTTTT. Its protein product is CASSEASQETFEKLFF.

This clone came up once. The chain couples TRBV7-9 to TRBJ2-7, with D unresolved. The germline V and J ends were trimmed by 7 bases and 2 bases, with 6 bases remaining between them. This CDR3 has 11 amino acids. Germline CDR1 SEHNR, CDR2 FQNEAQ (reference sequence). The CDR3 sequence is CASTNTYEQYF. The CDR3 DNA reads TGTGCCAGCACCAATACCTACGAGCAGTACTTC.

The CDR3 reads CASSANGAGRFGNTIYF. In DNA, the CDR3 is TGTGCCAGCAGCGCCAACGGTGCTGGCAGGTTTGGAAACACCATATATTTT. This sequence joins TRBV7-3 and TRBJ1-3; D call uncertain. Germline loops: CDR1 SGHTA, CDR2 FQGTGA. V lost 5 bases to trimming and J lost 3 bases, with 20 bases between them. The CDR3 sequence is 17 residues long.

The CDR3 spells CASSVDQGAGEQYF. The CDR3 region has the DNA TGTGCCAGCAGCGTAGACCAGGGGGCAGGAGAGCAGTACTTC. The chain combines TRBV9 with TRBJ2-7; 8 bases fit TRBD1. The CDR3 runs 14 residues. V lost 0 bases, J lost 7 bases, and 6 bases stayed unmatched. Germline CDR1 reads SGDLS; CDR2 reads YYNGEE.

The chain couples TRBV9 to TRBJ2-1, with 8 bases identical to TRBD1. Unmatched junction bases numbered 2, after V lost 2 bases and J lost 4 bases. Germline V gene data show CDR1 as SGDLS and CDR2 as YYNGEE. The CDR3 has 14 residues. In nucleotides, the CDR3 is TGTGCCAGCAGCGTGAGGGACAGGTACAATGAGCAGTTCTTC. It encodes CASSVRDRYNEQFF.

V usage is TRBV6-1 and J usage is TRBJ2-7; 7 nucleotides align to TRBD1. This CDR3 has 14 residues. The junction had 6 bases not matched to a gene; V was cut back by 6 bases and J by 1 base. From germline, CDR1 is MNHNS and CDR2 SASEGT. The CDR3 protein is CASSLPGQSYEQYF. CDR3 DNA sequence: TGTGCCAGCAGCCTACCGGGACAGTCCTACGAGCAGTACTTC.

The chain recombines TRBV28 with TRBJ2-7; 8 positions agree with TRBD2. The CDR3 sequence is 14 residues long. Germline V gene sequence: CDR1 MDHEN, CDR2 SYDVKM. Germline trimming cut 6 bases from V and 4 bases from J; bases unmatched to any gene: 8. The CDR3 bases are TGTGCCAGCAGCTCAGCGGGAGTCGTATACGAGCAGTACTTC. It specifies CASSSAGVVYEQYF.

The V gene is TRBV5-6, the J gene TRBJ1-2, with 9 bases lining up with TRBD1. The germline V gene encodes CDR1 SGHDT and CDR2 YYEEEE. Losses at the gene ends were 4 bases for V and 5 bases for J; bases not matched to a gene: 6. CDR3 length: 14 amino acids. The CDR3 spells CASSPGQGPYGYTF. The CDR3 DNA reads as TGTGCCAGCAGCCCGGGACAGGGCCCATATGGCTACACCTTC.

V gene TRBV3-1 (or the pseudogene TRBV3-2) combines with J gene TRBJ1-4; perhaps TRBD1 as D (5 bases). From germline, CDR1 is LGHDT and CDR2 YNNKEL (reference sequence). CDR3 length equals 14 residues. Trimming took off 1 base at V and 7 bases at J, with 10 bases between the two ends. CDR3 bases: TGTGCCAGCAGCCAAGTCTTCGGGGCTGAAAAACTGTTTTTT. It yields the protein CASSQVFGAEKLFF.

The rearrangement links TRBV29-1 to TRBJ2-7; possible D gene TRBD1, 6 bases. Trimming cost V 5 bases and J 6 bases, with 23 bases left between them. Germline CDR1 is SQVTM and CDR2 is ANQGSEA. The CDR3 sequence is 15 residues long. The CDR3: CSVRGTRDGPSEQYF. The DNA of the CDR3 is TGCAGCGTTAGGGGGACCAGGGATGGCCCTTCCGAGCAGTACTTC.

CDR3 residues: CATSDPWGERTYNEQFF. As DNA, the CDR3 is TGTGCCACCAGTGACCCCTGGGGGGAGAGAACCTACAATGAGCAGTTCTTC. The chain links TRBV24-1 to TRBJ2-1, with D perhaps TRBD2 (6 bases). Trimming took off 4 bases at V and 2 bases at J, with 17 bases between the two ends. The CDR3 contains 17 residues. Germline V gene sequence: CDR1 KGHDR, CDR2 SFDVKD.

This clone showed up just once. This chain joins TRBV7-6 and TRBJ2-7; maybe TRBD2 (6 bases). CDR1 is SGHVS, CDR2 FNYEAQ, per germline. This CDR3 is 18 amino acids long. The germline V and J ends were trimmed by 1 base and 2 bases, with 21 bases remaining between them. DNA for the CDR3: TGTGCCAGCAGCTTAGGAACCGCGCTTGCGGGGTCCACCTACGAGCAGTACTTC. Protein: CASSLGTALAGSTYEQYF.

The CDR3 DNA follows: TGTGCCAGTAAAACGTCCGGGGAGCTGTTTTTT. Protein: CASKTSGELFF. This chain uses TRBV19 with TRBJ2-2; D is uncertain. The CDR3 consists of 11 residues. V lost 7 bases and J lost 6, with 6 bases in between. Germline CDR1 and CDR2: LNHDA and SQIVND (reference sequence).

The chain uses TRBV7-3 and TRBJ1-1; possibly TRBD1 for D (5 bases). Per germline, CDR1 SGHTA and CDR2 FQGTGA. This CDR3 spans 13 amino acids. Trimming took off 4 bases at V and 2 bases at J, with 8 bases between the two ends. The CDR3 spells CASSYGANTEAFF. CDR3 in DNA: TGTGCCAGCAGCTACGGGGCCAACACTGAAGCTTTCTTT.

The CDR3 DNA sequence: TGTGCCTGGAGCCCTGGGGGTAGCGGAATTCAGTACTTC. Encoded protein: CAWSPGGSGIQYF. The rearrangement links TRBV30 to TRBJ2-7, with a tentative D call TRBD2 (6 bases). V was pared by 3 bases and J by 10 bases, with 19 bases between. Germline assignment: CDR1 GTSNPN and CDR2 SVGIG (reference sequence). This CDR3 comprises 13 residues.

The chain is built from TRBV12-3 or TRBV12-4 and TRBJ1-1, with no clear D. CDR3 size: 10 residues. V shed 10 bases and J shed 1 base, with 4 bases lying between them. Written as DNA, the CDR3 is TGTGCCATAGGGAACACTGAAGCTTTCTTT. This translates into CAIGNTEAFF.

The chain employs TRBV5-5 and TRBJ2-7, with 9 bases fitting TRBD2. J was trimmed by 1 base and V by 4 bases; bases with no gene match: 6. Germline lookup yields CDR1 SGHKS and CDR2 YYEKEE (reference sequence). The CDR3 spans 15 residues. Written as DNA, the CDR3 is TGTGCCAGCAGCCGGGATGCGGGAGGGTCCTACGAGCAGTACTTC. This codes for CASSRDAGGSYEQYF.

The V and J genes are TRBV15 and TRBJ1-5, with a tentative D call TRBD1 (5 bases). CDR3 length: 15 residues. The ends were cut back, 3 bases at V and 4 bases at J, with 13 bases in the middle. CDR1 is LNHNV, CDR2 YYDKDF, per germline (reference sequence). CDR3 nucleotide sequence: TGTGCCACCAGCAGCGGGGGAGGGAGGAATCAGCCCCAGCATTTT. Protein product: CATSSGGGRNQPQHF.

The genes are TRBV7-2 and TRBJ2-7; a weak D match, TRBD1 (5 bases). Between the trimmed V and J ends, which lost 1 base and 4 bases, there was a span of 14 bases. The germline gives CDR1 SGHTA, CDR2 FQGNSA. The CDR3 runs to 15 residues. CDR3 sequence (DNA): TGTGCCAGCAGCTTAGGTCCAGGGTCTTCATACGAGCAGTACTTC. It yields the protein CASSLGPGSSYEQYF.

The CDR3 here is CASSLEGETNGYTF. CDR3 DNA: TGCGCCAGCAGCTTGGAGGGGGAAACTAATGGCTACACCTTC. The J gene is TRBJ1-2, the V gene TRBV5-1, with a possible D match to TRBD1 (6 bases). Germline V gene sequence: CDR1 SGHRS, CDR2 YFSETQ. The CDR3 contains 14 residues. The germline V and J ends were trimmed by 0 bases and 6 bases, with 12 bases remaining between them.

This rearrangement joins TRBV11-2 to TRBJ1-2; D is undetermined. The CDR3 sequence is 14 residues long. V shed 1 base and J shed 8 bases, with 14 bases lying between them. In germline, CDR1 is SGHAT, CDR2 FQNNGV. CDR3 loop: CASSLVGGEKGYTF. The CDR3 DNA reads TGTGCCAGCAGCTTAGTTGGTGGTGAAAAGGGCTACACCTTC.

This chain uses TRBV5-1 with TRBJ1-2; 7 nucleotides line up with TRBD1. Germline V gene sequence: CDR1 SGHRS, CDR2 YFSETQ. The CDR3 has 13 amino acids. The trim removed 4 bases at V and 8 bases at J, leaving 8 bases unmatched. CDR3 loop: CASSRPDREGYTF. The CDR3 DNA reads as TGCGCCAGCAGCCGCCCAGACAGGGAAGGCTACACCTTC. Filled out from reference TRBV5-1 and TRBJ1-2, the complete variable domain reads KAGVTQTPRYLIKTRGQQVTLSCSPISGHRSVSWYQQTPGQGLQFLFEYFSETQRNKGNFPGRFSGRQFSNSRSEMNVSTLELGDSALYLCASSRPDREGYTFGSGTRLTVV.

V gene TRBV6-5 combines with J gene TRBJ1-1; D is unresolved. The length of the CDR3 is 14 residues. The V end lost 8 bases, the J end lost 5 bases, and 18 bases lay between the germline ends. Looked up from germline, CDR1 is MNHEY and CDR2 is SVGAGI. Written as DNA, the CDR3 is TGTGCCAGCCGGCCAGCCTCTGTGAGGACTGAAGCTTTCTTT. Protein: CASRPASVRTEAFF.